These 21 T cell receptor beta chains came from one sample sequenced in a study of T cells expressing NK-cell markers. TCRdb reprocessed the 5' RACE reads; each CDR3 protein has one entry and no DNA is given. Reported are about 450,000 distinct CDR3 sequences; the ten largest clones contain 7.3%. Sample: blood T cells: a sorted CD56 or NKG2C T cell subset, CD4+ or CD8+ T cells, or bulk PBMC T cells (not recorded which). The receptors shown here come from a woman aged 18 to 75 in good health.

The genes are TRBV5-1 and TRBJ2-7; the TCRdb D gene call, TRBD2, has no DNA to confirm it. Germline lookup yields CDR1 SGHRS and CDR2 YFSETQ. This CDR3 has 15 residues. CDR3 region: CASSSSGLDSYEQYF.

CDR3: CASSTPISRGSTDTQYF. The chain joins TRBV11-2 to TRBJ2-3; TCRdb picks TRBD1, but there is no DNA to check that call. Germline CDR1 reads SGHAT; CDR2 reads FQNNGV. The CDR3 spans 17 residues.

The CDR3 spells CSASRPGDFYGYTF. The chain couples TRBV20-1 to TRBJ1-2; TCRdb picks TRBD1, but there is no DNA to check that call. Germline V gene lookup returns CDR1 DFQATT and CDR2 SNEGSKA (reference sequence). The length of the CDR3 is 14 residues.

V and J are TRBV2 and TRBJ2-5; the TCRdb D gene call, TRBD1, has no DNA to confirm it. The CDR3 has 13 amino acids. Germline CDR1 SNHLY, CDR2 FYNNEI. The CDR3 sequence is CASSESPGETQYF.

This chain joins TRBV5-5 and TRBJ1-1. Germline CDR1 and CDR2: SGHKS and YYEKEE (reference sequence). The CDR3 is made up of 12 amino acids. The CDR3 protein is CASSLILTEAFF.

The V gene is TRBV4-2, the J gene TRBJ1-2. The CDR3 covers 13 residues. Looked up from germline, CDR1 is LGHNA and CDR2 is YNFKEQ. The CDR3 sequence is CASSQGKGYGYTF.

The chain recombines TRBV5-1 with TRBJ2-5. Germline CDR1 SGHRS, CDR2 YFSETQ. The length of the CDR3 is 14 residues. The CDR3 region is CASSLTGYQETQYF.

V usage is TRBV18 and J usage is TRBJ2-5. Germline V gene sequence: CDR1 KGHSH, CDR2 LQKENI. CDR3 length equals 12 residues. CDR3 sequence: CASSPSQETQYF.

The CDR3 reads CASSLSGTVYEQYF. V gene TRBV28 combines with J gene TRBJ2-7; absent DNA, TCRdb's TRBD1 call cannot be checked. The CDR3 totals 14 residues. CDR1 and CDR2 from the germline V gene are MDHEN and SYDVKM.

The chain employs TRBV25-1 and TRBJ1-1; TCRdb's assignment of TRBD1 cannot be checked, as there is no DNA. Germline CDR1 reads MGHDK; CDR2 reads SYGVNS. This CDR3 contains 12 residues. The CDR3 here is CASSEQGNEAFF.

The chain carries TRBV6-2 or TRBV6-3 and TRBJ1-1; the TCRdb D gene call, TRBD1, has no DNA to confirm it. Looked up from germline, CDR1 is MNHEY and CDR2 is SVGEGT. This CDR3 is 15 amino acids long. The CDR3 is CASSFTGGQGTEAFF.

This sequence joins TRBV30 and TRBJ1-1; TCRdb designates TRBD1, a call that cannot be tested without DNA. CDR1 is GTSNPN, CDR2 SVGIG, per germline (reference sequence). The CDR3 is 15 amino acids. The CDR3 region is CAWSVKGAQGYRAFF.

V usage is TRBV6-1 and J usage is TRBJ1-2; TCRdb proposes TRBD1, but this gene call is untestable without DNA. The V gene's germline CDR1 is MNHNS and CDR2 SASEGT. The length of the CDR3 is 15 residues. The CDR3 sequence is CAAGDRDIAYYGYTF.

The chain links TRBV20-1 to TRBJ2-5; TCRdb lists TRBD1, though no DNA is available to test this call. Germline V gene sequence: CDR1 DFQATT, CDR2 SNEGSKA (reference sequence). The CDR3 runs to 14 residues. CDR3 region: CSARDGSGHRGQYF.

This chain links TRBV20-1 with TRBJ2-7. CDR3 length: 11 amino acids. CDR1 is DFQATT, CDR2 SNEGSKA, per germline (reference sequence). CDR3 in amino acids: CSARLLYEQYF.

The chain is built from TRBV7-3 and TRBJ1-2; the TCRdb call, TRBD1, lacks DNA for checking. Germline V gene data show CDR1 as SGHTA and CDR2 as FQGTGA. The CDR3 loop spans 15 amino acids. CDR3 protein: CASSLNSAGQGGYTF.

This rearrangement joins TRBV7-8 to TRBJ2-3; TCRdb returns TRBD1, unconfirmable since there is no DNA. Germline V gives CDR1 SGHVS, CDR2 FQNEAQ. There are 16 residues in the CDR3. The CDR3 loop is CASSLLPGQSTDTQYF.

V gene TRBV6-2 or TRBV6-3 combines with J gene TRBJ2-7; the D call of TRBD1 rests on TCRdb alone, since no DNA is present to check it. This CDR3 comprises 15 residues. Germline CDR1 MNHEY, CDR2 SVGEGT. The CDR3 sequence is CASSYRGQGPYEQYF.

The chain recombines TRBV29-1 with TRBJ2-7; TCRdb returns TRBD2, unconfirmable since there is no DNA. This CDR3 is built from 12 residues. CDR1 is SQVTM, CDR2 ANQGSEA, per germline. Here the CDR3 reads CSVVGGDYEQYF.

CDR3 amino acids: CASSPAFYRETQYF. The chain recombines TRBV28 with TRBJ2-5. CDR3 length: 14 residues. CDR1 and CDR2 (germline): MDHEN, SYDVKM.

This sequence joins TRBV6-5 and TRBJ2-7. CDR1 MNHEY and CDR2 SVGAGI come from the germline V gene. This CDR3 comprises 12 residues. CDR3 region: CASRHGSYEQYF.